This TCR beta chain was observed in a study of OX40 agonist ivuxolimab in advanced cancers. Regarding the study as a whole: Also present in some nonresponders was a low level of normalized T-cell clonal expansion.

Note on this clone: Its antigen is as yet unknown.

Germline V gene sequence: CDR1 SQVTM, CDR2 ANQGSEA. Trimming removed 3 bases from V and 5 bases from J, with 13 bases in between. CDR3 length: 13 amino acids. TCRdb keeps only in-frame clones here, not all; method: immunoSEQ multiplex PCR. The data contain some 96,000 clones, 89% of them seen just once; the ten biggest clones take up approximately 0.15%. J is TRBJ1-2 and V is TRBV29-1; D is possibly TRBD1 (6 bases). The TCR sequence derives from an adult with an advanced solid tumor such as melanoma, head and neck, liver or kidney cancer. Sequencing used CD4+ or CD8+ T cells sorted from blood, obtained in a trial of the OX40 agonist ivuxolimab. DNA of the CDR3: TGCAGCGTTGACGGACAGAATCTATATGGCTACACCTTC. Its protein product is CSVDGQNLYGYTF. Together with reference TRBV29-1 and TRBJ1-2, the CDR3 gives the full variable domain: SAVISQKPSRDICQRGTSLTIQCQVDSQVTMMFWYRQQPGQSLTLIATANQGSEATYESGFVIDKFPISRPNLTFSTLTVSNMSPEDSSIYLCSVDGQNLYGYTFGSGTRLTVV.